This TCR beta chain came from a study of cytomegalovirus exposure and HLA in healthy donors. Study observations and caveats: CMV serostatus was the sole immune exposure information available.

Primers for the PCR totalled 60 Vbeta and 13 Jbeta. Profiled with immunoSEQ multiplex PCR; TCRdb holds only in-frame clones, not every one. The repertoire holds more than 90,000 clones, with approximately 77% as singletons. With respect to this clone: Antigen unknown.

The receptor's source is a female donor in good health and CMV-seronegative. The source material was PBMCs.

The CDR3 is CASSLGQGTGEQYF. CDR3 nucleotide sequence: TGTGCCAGCAGCCTCGGACAGGGGACGGGGGAGCAGTACTTC. The chain links TRBV5-6 to TRBJ2-7; 9 bases map to TRBD1. After removal of 4 bases from V and 7 bases from J, the junction contained 9 bases not matched to a gene. From germline, CDR1 is SGHDT and CDR2 YYEEEE. The CDR3 length is 14 residues.